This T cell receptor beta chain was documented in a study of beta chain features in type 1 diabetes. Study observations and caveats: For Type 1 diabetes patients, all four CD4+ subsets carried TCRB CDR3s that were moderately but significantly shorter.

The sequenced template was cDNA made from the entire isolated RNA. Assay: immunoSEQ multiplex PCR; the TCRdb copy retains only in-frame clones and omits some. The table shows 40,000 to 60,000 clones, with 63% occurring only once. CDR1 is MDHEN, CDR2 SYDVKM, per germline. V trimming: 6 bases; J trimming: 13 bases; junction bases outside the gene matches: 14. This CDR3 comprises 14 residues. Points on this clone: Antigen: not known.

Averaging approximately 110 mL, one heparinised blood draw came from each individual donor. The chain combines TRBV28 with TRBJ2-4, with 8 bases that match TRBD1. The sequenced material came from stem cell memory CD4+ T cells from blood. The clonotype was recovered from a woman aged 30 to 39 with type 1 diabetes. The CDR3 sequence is CASSPQGQRQGQYF. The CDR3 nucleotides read TGTGCCAGCAGCCCCCAGGGACAGAGACAGGGGCAGTACTTC.